These 4 T cell receptor beta chains originate from one sample sequenced in a study of CD8 T cells in Susac syndrome. An amount of RNA that ranged from about 0.45 to 1 ug was reverse transcribed with random hexamers. TCRdb used MiXCR to reprocess the immunoSEQ multiplex PCR reads, holding one entry per CDR3 protein. The sample includes about 150,000 distinct CDR3 sequences, around 95% of them seen just once. Specimen: CD8+ T cells from PBMCs. These receptors were obtained from a human donor with multiple sclerosis.

This sequence joins TRBV12-5 and TRBJ2-7; D unclear. Germline V lookup: CDR1 LGHNT, CDR2 FRNRAP. The CDR3 loop spans 13 amino acids. With 1 base removed from V and 3 bases from J, the gap between germline ends came to 7 bases. The CDR3 here is CASGLGGGYEQYF. The CDR3 region has the DNA TGTGCTAGTGGTTTGGGGGGTGGCTACGAGCAGTACTTC.

The chain couples TRBV29-1 to TRBJ1-6; 10 bases fit TRBD1. This CDR3 spans 13 amino acids. Germline trimming cut 5 bases from V and 9 bases from J; bases unmatched to any gene: 4. Germline V gene data show CDR1 as SQVTM and CDR2 as ANQGSEA. CDR3: CSVWTGGSSPLHF. The CDR3 coding sequence is TGCAGCGTTTGGACAGGGGGAAGTTCACCCCTCCACTTT. Full variable domain (outside the CDR3, taken from reference TRBV29-1 and TRBJ1-6): SAVISQKPSRDICQRGTSLTIQCQVDSQVTMMFWYRQQPGQSLTLIATANQGSEATYESGFVIDKFPISRPNLTFSTLTVSNMSPEDSSIYLCSVWTGGSSPLHFGNGTRLTVT.

The chain recombines TRBV20-1 with TRBJ2-1, with no clear D. Germline-derived CDR1 and CDR2 are DFQATT and SNEGSKA (reference sequence). V was pared by 1 base and J by 2 bases, with 12 bases between. This CDR3 contains 15 residues. CDR3 loop: CSARATTSAYNEQFF. The CDR3 bases are TGCAGTGCTAGAGCGACCACTTCGGCCTACAATGAGCAGTTCTTC.

This chain connects TRBV7-9 to TRBJ2-1, with a tentative D call TRBD2 (5 bases). Germline CDR1 and CDR2: SEHNR and FQNEAQ (reference sequence). The CDR3 spans 15 residues. V was shortened by 8 bases and J by 6 bases, with 20 bases between the two germline ends. The CDR3 coding sequence is TGTGCCAGCGGGGAACGTGGACTCGGAAGCAATGAGCAGTTCTTC. As protein: CASGERGLGSNEQFF.